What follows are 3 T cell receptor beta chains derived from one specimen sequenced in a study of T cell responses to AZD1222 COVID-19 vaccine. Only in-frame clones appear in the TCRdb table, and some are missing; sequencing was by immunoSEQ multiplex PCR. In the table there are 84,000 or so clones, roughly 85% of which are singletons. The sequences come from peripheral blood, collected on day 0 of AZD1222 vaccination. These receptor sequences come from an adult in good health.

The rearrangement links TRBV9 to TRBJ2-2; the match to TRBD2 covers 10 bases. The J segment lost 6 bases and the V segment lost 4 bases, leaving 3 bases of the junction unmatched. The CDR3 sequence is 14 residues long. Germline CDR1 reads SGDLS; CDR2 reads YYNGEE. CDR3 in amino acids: CASSKTSGPGELFF. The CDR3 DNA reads TGTGCCAGCAGCAAGACTAGCGGGCCCGGGGAGCTGTTTTTT.

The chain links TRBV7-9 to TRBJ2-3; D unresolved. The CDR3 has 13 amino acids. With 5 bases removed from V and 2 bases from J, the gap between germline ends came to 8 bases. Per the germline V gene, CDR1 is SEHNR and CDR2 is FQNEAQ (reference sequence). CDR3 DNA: TGTGCCAGCAGCCTTAGTGCCACAGATACGCAGTATTTT. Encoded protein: CASSLSATDTQYF.

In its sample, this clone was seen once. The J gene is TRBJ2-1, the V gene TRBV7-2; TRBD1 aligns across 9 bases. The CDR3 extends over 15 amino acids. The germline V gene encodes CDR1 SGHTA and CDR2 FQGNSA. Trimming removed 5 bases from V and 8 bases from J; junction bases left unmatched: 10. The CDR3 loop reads CASSPSGTGFYEQFF. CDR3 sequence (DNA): TGTGCCAGCAGCCCCTCCGGGACAGGGTTCTATGAGCAGTTCTTC.